The 10 T cell receptor beta chains given below trace back to one sample, sequenced in a study of radiotherapy plus CTLA-4 blockade in lung cancer. Generated by immunoSEQ multiplex PCR, the TCRdb table keeps only in-frame clones and is missing some. The sample shows 35,000 to 40,000 clones, approximately 85% of them seen only once. The sample in question was peripheral blood, obtained from a patient treated with radiotherapy plus ipilimumab. The receptors were gathered from a human donor with non-small cell lung cancer who had stable disease on radiotherapy plus ipilimumab.

V usage is TRBV5-1 and J usage is TRBJ1-1; D is possibly TRBD1 (6 bases). Germline V gene data show CDR1 as SGHRS and CDR2 as YFSETQ. Trimming left V 4 bases short and J 5 bases short, with 15 bases between. The CDR3 loop spans 14 amino acids. For the CDR3, the DNA is TGCGCCAGCAGCCTGGGGGCGGGAGGTACTGAAGCTTTCTTT. The encoded protein is CASSLGAGGTEAFF.

The rearrangement joins TRBV4-3 to TRBJ1-1; D uncertain. The CDR3 totals 15 residues. Germline V CDR1 and CDR2: LGHNA, YSLEER. Between the trimmed V and J ends, which lost 0 bases and 2 bases, there was a span of 10 bases. Written as DNA, the CDR3 is TGCGCCAGCAGCCAAGAGTGGAGAGTAAACACTGAAGCTTTCTTT. Translated: CASSQEWRVNTEAFF.

This chain uses TRBV7-9 with TRBJ2-7; the match to TRBD2 covers 9 bases. J gave up 3 bases and V 2 bases, and 5 bases lay outside the gene matches. Germline V gene sequence: CDR1 SEHNR, CDR2 FQNEAQ (reference sequence). CDR3 size: 15 residues. CDR3: CASSLSAAGGYEQYF. CDR3 DNA: TGTGCCAGCAGCTTATCGGCAGCGGGAGGCTACGAGCAGTACTTC. Based on the CDR3 plus reference TRBV7-9 and TRBJ2-7, the full variable domain is DTGVSQNPRHKITKRGQNVTFRCDPISEHNRLYWYRQTLGQGPEFLTYFQNEAQLEKSRLLSDRFSAERPKGSFSTLEIQRTEQGDSAMYLCASSLSAAGGYEQYFGPGTRLTVT.

The chain combines TRBV7-9 with TRBJ2-5, with 8 positions matching TRBD1. CDR1 is SEHNR, CDR2 FQNEAQ, per germline (reference sequence). Trimming removed 0 bases from V and 4 bases from J; junction bases left unmatched: 4. The CDR3 consists of 15 residues. The CDR3 region is CASSLAAGGGETQYF. CDR3 in DNA: TGTGCCAGCAGCTTAGCGGCAGGGGGCGGAGAGACCCAGTACTTC.

The chain joins TRBV9 to TRBJ2-5; TRBD2 matches 11 bases. From germline, CDR1 is SGDLS and CDR2 YYNGEE. This CDR3 contains 15 residues. The V segment lost 4 bases and the J segment 5 bases; nucleotides outside the gene matches: 7. CDR3 DNA: TGTGCCAGCAGCCCTAGCGGGAGGCCTCAGGAGACCCAGTACTTC. Its protein is CASSPSGRPQETQYF. The full variable domain, with the rest looked up from reference TRBV9 and TRBJ2-5, is DSGVTQTPKHLITATGQRVTLRCSPRSGDLSVYWYQQSLDQGLQFLIQYYNGEERAKGNILERFSAQQFPDLHSELNLSSLELGDSALYFCASSPSGRPQETQYFGPGTRLLVL.

The V gene is TRBV28, the J gene TRBJ2-3; the D gene is possibly TRBD2 (7 bases). Trimming stripped 7 bases from V and 1 base from J, with 15 bases between. The germline gives CDR1 MDHEN, CDR2 SYDVKM. The CDR3 covers 15 residues. The CDR3 bases are TGTGCCAGCATTCTCGGGGGGCTGGGCACAGATACGCAGTATTTT. Translated, it gives CASILGGLGTDTQYF.

Notes on this clone: The same CDR3 can be traced to other DNA sequences in this sample. The chain joins TRBV5-1 to TRBJ2-5, with 7 bases aligning to TRBD2. V lost 4 bases to trimming and J lost 2 bases; unmatched junction nucleotides: 8. In germline, CDR1 is SGHRS, CDR2 YFSETQ. CDR3 size: 15 residues. This CDR3 reads CASSPGGAGQETQYF. The CDR3 DNA is TGCGCCAGCAGCCCTGGGGGAGCGGGACAAGAGACCCAGTACTTC.

This clone was observed a few times. The chain uses TRBV9 and TRBJ2-2, with D perhaps matching TRBD2 (5 bases). The germline V gene has CDR1 SGDLS and CDR2 YYNGEE. Trimming pared 6 bases from V and 6 bases from J, leaving 12 bases between. The CDR3 loop spans 13 amino acids. The CDR3: CASTQAGAGELFF. CDR3 bases: TGTGCCAGCACCCAGGCGGGTGCCGGGGAGCTGTTTTTT.

V is TRBV2 and J is TRBJ1-5; D gene uncertain. This CDR3 has 12 residues. Germline-derived CDR1 and CDR2 are SNHLY and FYNNEI. Trimming stripped 6 bases from V and 6 bases from J, with 9 bases between. The CDR3 DNA sequence: TGTGCCAGCAGGGGCACAAGTCAGCCCCAGCATTTT. Translating it yields CASRGTSQPQHF.

The V and J genes are TRBV14 and TRBJ2-1; 8 bases agree with TRBD2. Germline V gene lookup returns CDR1 SGHDN and CDR2 FVKESK. With 3 bases clipped from V and 10 bases from J, the junction kept 17 bases outside the gene matches. The CDR3 is 17 amino acids. CDR3 amino acids: CASSHGLLAVSAREQFF. CDR3 sequence (DNA): TGTGCCAGCAGCCATGGGCTACTAGCGGTCTCGGCTCGGGAGCAGTTCTTC.